This TCR beta chain was observed in a study of control samples from healthy donors and cancer patients. The CDR3 totals 13 residues. Between the trimmed V and J ends, which lost 7 bases and 4 bases, there was a span of 13 bases. Using immunoSEQ multiplex PCR, the repertoire was profiled, and TCRdb retains in-frame clones only, with some absent. The data show around 55,000 clones, about 96% seen once. The receptor was isolated from a woman aged 18-29 years in good health. Sample: blood. V is TRBV12-3 or TRBV12-4 and J is TRBJ1-2, with D unresolved. CDR3 coding DNA: TGTGCCAGCACGACCCTTGGAGGCTATGGCTACACCTTC. It translates to CASTTLGGYGYTF.